This TCR beta chain was retrieved from a study of cytomegalovirus exposure and HLA in healthy donors. Study-level information: The approximately 120 validation repertoires, a later analysis reported, used the same platform as the 666 repertoires from the first cohort. Findings and caveats of the study: In vitro testing confirmed a few CMV-associated chains as specific for CMV antigens. The classifier reportedly diagnosed cytomegalovirus status with high specificity and sensitivity.

Trimming left V 5 bases short and J 3 bases short, with 10 bases between. Germline CDR1 and CDR2: KGHSH and LQKENI. The CDR3 is made up of 14 amino acids. Generated by immunoSEQ multiplex PCR, the TCRdb table keeps only in-frame clones and is missing some. The data contain 55,000 to 75,000 clones, around 92% of them singletons. The donors were members of the approximately 110-subject validation cohort (separate from the roughly 700-subject first cohort). In regard to this clone: Its antigen is unknown.

The chain couples TRBV18 to TRBJ2-2; D might be TRBD1 (6 bases). Sequencing used PBMCs. The sequence was obtained from a man younger than 30 in good health and CMV-seropositive. This CDR3 is CASSTDRYTGELFF. The CDR3 DNA sequence: TGTGCCAGCTCAACAGACAGGTACACCGGGGAGCTGTTTTTT.